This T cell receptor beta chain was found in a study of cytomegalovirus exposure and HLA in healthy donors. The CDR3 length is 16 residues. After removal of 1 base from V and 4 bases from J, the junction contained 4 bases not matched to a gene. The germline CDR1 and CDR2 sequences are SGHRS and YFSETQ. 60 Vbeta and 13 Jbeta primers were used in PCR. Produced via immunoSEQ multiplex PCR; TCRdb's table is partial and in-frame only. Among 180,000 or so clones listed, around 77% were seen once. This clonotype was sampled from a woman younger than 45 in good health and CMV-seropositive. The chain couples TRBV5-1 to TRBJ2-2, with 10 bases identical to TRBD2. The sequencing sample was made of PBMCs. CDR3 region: CASSLSLAGATGELFF. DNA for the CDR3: TGCGCCAGCAGCTTGAGCCTAGCGGGAGCCACCGGGGAGCTGTTTTTT.